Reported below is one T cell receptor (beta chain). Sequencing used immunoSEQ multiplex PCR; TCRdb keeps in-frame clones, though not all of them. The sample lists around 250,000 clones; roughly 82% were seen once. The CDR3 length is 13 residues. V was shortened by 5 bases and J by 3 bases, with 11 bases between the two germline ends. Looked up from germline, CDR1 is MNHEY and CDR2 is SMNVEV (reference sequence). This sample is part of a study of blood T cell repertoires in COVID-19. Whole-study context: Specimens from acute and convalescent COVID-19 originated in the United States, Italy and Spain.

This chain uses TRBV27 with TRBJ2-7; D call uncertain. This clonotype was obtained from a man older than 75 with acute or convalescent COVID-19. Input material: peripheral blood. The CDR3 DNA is TGTGCCAGCAGTCGACAAGGATACTACGAGCAGTACTTC. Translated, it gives CASSRQGYYEQYF.